The 20 T cell receptor beta chains reported below all come from one sample, sequenced in a study of T-cell memory formation after mild COVID-19. Using its own MiXCR run on the 5' RACE reads, TCRdb lists one record per CDR3 protein. The sample consists of around 300,000 distinct CDR3 sequences, roughly 13% of them appearing once. Source material: PBMCs or a T cell subset sorted from them (not recorded which). The receptors stem from a man in his late teens or twenties who had mild COVID-19 (a few samples of this study predate the infection). Cell type and time point are not known.

This clonotype was seen a handful of times. The chain employs TRBV20-1 and TRBJ1-1; D call uncertain. CDR1 and CDR2 from the germline V gene are DFQATT and SNEGSKA (reference sequence). This CDR3 contains 14 residues. V was cut by 4 bases and J by 4 bases, with 16 bases left in between. The CDR3 sequence: CSAIYGSTGTEAFF. As DNA, the CDR3 is TGCAGTGCTATATACGGGTCAACCGGCACTGAAGCTTTCTTT.

This clonotype was counted between two and nine times. The V and J genes are TRBV27 and TRBJ2-7, with 10 bases aligning to TRBD1. The CDR3 is 15 amino acids. V shed 3 bases and J 5 bases; nucleotides not matched to a gene: 7. Germline lookup yields CDR1 MNHEY and CDR2 SMNVEV (reference sequence). CDR3 sequence (DNA): TGTGCCAGCAGTTTGCCAGGGACAGGGGTTCACGAGCAGTACTTC. It is translated as CASSLPGTGVHEQYF.

This clonotype was found a few times. V gene TRBV19 combines with J gene TRBJ2-7, with 8 bases that match TRBD2. J gave up 7 bases and V 5 bases, and 13 bases lay outside the gene matches. CDR1 is LNHDA, CDR2 SQIVND, per germline (reference sequence). This CDR3 is built from 15 residues. As DNA, the CDR3 is TGTGCCAGTAGTCCTGGGCGAGCGGGGGACTCGGAGCAGTACTTC. It specifies CASSPGRAGDSEQYF.

About this clonotype: The junction departs from germline at one end; a sequencing error may be responsible. The chain is built from TRBV11-2 and TRBJ2-7; D gene uncertain. Germline V gives CDR1 SGHAT, CDR2 FQNNGV. This CDR3 region has 14 residues. In DNA form, the CDR3 reads TGTGCCAGCACCTTAAGGACCGGGTCCTACGAGCAGTACTTC. This sequence encodes CASTLRTGSYEQYF. Complete variable domain (other parts from reference TRBV11-2 and TRBJ2-7): EAGVAQSPRYKIIEKRQSVAFWCNPISGHATLYWYQQILGQGPKLLIQFQNNGVVDDSQLPKDRFSAERLKGVDSTLKIQPAKLEDSAVYLCASTLRTGSYEQYFGPGTRLTVT.

The chain carries TRBV6-2 or TRBV6-3 and TRBJ2-2; perhaps TRBD1 as D (7 bases). Germline V gives CDR1 MNHEY, CDR2 SVGEGT. The CDR3 is 15 amino acids. Trimming cost V 6 bases and J 1 base, with 12 bases left between them. CDR3 bases: TGTGCCAGCAGCCAGGGGGGAAGGAACACCGGGGAGCTGTTTTTT. Encoded protein: CASSQGGRNTGELFF.

The CDR3 sequence: CASSRDRGNEQYF. In nucleotides, the CDR3 is TGCGCCAGCAGCCGGGACAGGGGTAACGAGCAGTACTTC. This chain connects TRBV4-3 to TRBJ2-7, with 10 bases that match TRBD1. The CDR3 totals 13 residues. The germline gives CDR1 LGHNA, CDR2 YSLEER. The V and J ends lost 4 bases and 5 bases, in that order; junction bases with no gene match: 2.

This clonotype was counted between two and nine times. The V call is TRBV7-9, the J call TRBJ2-7; 7 bases line up with TRBD2. V lost 4 bases to trimming and J lost 0 bases; unmatched junction nucleotides: 12. The CDR3 covers 17 residues. Germline V CDR1 and CDR2: SEHNR, FQNEAQ (reference sequence). CDR3 amino acids: CASSSTIQSGASYEQYF. CDR3 nucleotide sequence: TGTGCCAGCAGCTCCACCATTCAGAGCGGGGCCTCCTACGAGCAGTACTTC.

This chain uses TRBV5-5 with TRBJ1-5; D call uncertain. CDR1 SGHKS and CDR2 YYEKEE come from the germline V gene (reference sequence). Trimming pared 0 bases from V and 9 bases from J, leaving 10 bases between. The CDR3 extends over 13 amino acids. The chain's CDR3 is CASSLAEGSPQHF. The CDR3 DNA sequence: TGTGCCAGCAGCTTGGCTGAGGGTTCGCCCCAGCATTTT.

This clonotype was recorded a few times. The chain carries TRBV24-1 and TRBJ2-3; no firm D call. The germline V and J ends were trimmed by 7 bases and 2 bases, with 15 bases remaining between them. CDR1 KGHDR and CDR2 SFDVKD come from the germline V gene. This CDR3 comprises 15 residues. CDR3 in DNA: TGTGCCACCAGCCCTGGACGGATTTTCACAGATACGCAGTATTTT. Translated: CATSPGRIFTDTQYF.

The genes are TRBV4-1 and TRBJ2-2, with a weak D call TRBD1 (6 bases). V gave up 3 bases and J gave up 5 bases, with 10 bases separating them. The CDR3 covers 14 residues. Germline V CDR1 and CDR2: MGHRA, YSYEKL. The CDR3 sequence is CASSHRGKTGELFF. CDR3 bases: TGCGCCAGCAGCCACAGGGGAAAAACCGGGGAGCTGTTTTTT.

This clonotype turned up a few times. V and J are TRBV7-9 and TRBJ2-3, with TRBD2 matching 8 bases. The CDR3 totals 18 residues. In germline, CDR1 is SEHNR, CDR2 FQNEAQ (reference sequence). Trimming at V came to 7 bases and at J to 2 bases, leaving 17 bases not matched to a gene. The CDR3 is CASNPLLWAGGDTDTQYF. The CDR3 bases are TGTGCCAGCAACCCTCTTTTGTGGGCGGGGGGCGACACAGATACGCAGTATTTT.

This clonotype turned up a few times. The rearrangement joins TRBV10-3 to TRBJ2-1; D is unclear. From germline, CDR1 is ENHRY and CDR2 SYGVKD. Between the trimmed V and J ends, which lost 2 bases and 8 bases, there was a span of 4 bases. The CDR3 loop spans 11 amino acids. CDR3 in DNA: TGTGCCATCAGTGAGGTTGATGAGCAGTTCTTC. The encoded protein is CAISEVDEQFF.

This clonotype came up many times. The chain joins TRBV20-1 to TRBJ2-3; D is possibly TRBD2 (6 bases). The CDR3 is 18 residues long. V was cut by 0 bases and J by 6 bases, with 25 bases left in between. The germline V gene encodes CDR1 DFQATT and CDR2 SNEGSKA (reference sequence). The CDR3 DNA follows: TGCAGTGCTAGAGATCAAACAATGAGGCAGGGAGGATGGGATACGCAGTATTTT. It encodes CSARDQTMRQGGWDTQYF.

This clonotype turned up a few times. This CDR3 reads CAGSPGSTDTQYF. The CDR3 region has the DNA TGCGCCGGGAGCCCGGGGAGCACAGATACGCAGTATTTT. The genes are TRBV5-1 and TRBJ2-3; D is perhaps TRBD2 (5 bases). The CDR3 extends over 13 amino acids. Trimming stripped 10 bases from V and 0 bases from J, with 12 bases between. Germline CDR1 and CDR2: SGHRS and YFSETQ.

This clonotype was detected many times. The chain uses TRBV7-9 and TRBJ1-5; no firm D call. Trimming removed 5 bases at V and 4 bases at J, with 0 bases between. This CDR3 region has 10 residues. The germline gives CDR1 SEHNR, CDR2 FQNEAQ (reference sequence). The CDR3 here is CASSNQPQHF. CDR3 nucleotide sequence: TGTGCCAGCAGCAATCAGCCCCAGCATTTT.

This clonotype has a handful of counts. This chain connects TRBV25-1 to TRBJ1-2; TRBD1 agrees at 7 bases. Per the germline V gene, CDR1 is MGHDK and CDR2 is SYGVNS. CDR3 size: 17 residues. The J segment lost 6 bases and the V segment lost 2 bases, leaving 15 bases of the junction unmatched. The CDR3 DNA reads as TGTGCCAGCAGTGAACGGGATAGCCGACAGGGTGGGGATGGCTACACCTTC. It codes for CASSERDSRQGGDGYTF.

V and J are TRBV7-9 and TRBJ2-7; TRBD1 aligns across 8 bases. CDR3 size: 15 residues. After removal of 1 base from V and 2 bases from J, the junction contained 4 bases not matched to a gene. Germline CDR1 SEHNR, CDR2 FQNEAQ (reference sequence). CDR3 in amino acids: CASSLGTGWAYEQYV. CDR3 DNA: TGTGCCAGCAGCTTAGGGACAGGGTGGGCCTACGAGCAGTACGTC.

This chain connects TRBV12-3 or TRBV12-4 to TRBJ2-1; 11 nucleotides match TRBD1. The CDR3 loop spans 15 amino acids. J gave up 8 bases and V 5 bases, and 8 bases lay outside the gene matches. The CDR3 spells CASSRRDRGVHEQFF. The CDR3 coding sequence is TGTGCCAGCAGTAGGCGGGACAGGGGGGTCCATGAGCAGTTCTTC.

This chain connects TRBV5-4 to TRBJ2-3, with 9 bases identical to TRBD1. Trimming took 0 bases from V and 4 from J; bases not matched to a gene: 3. This CDR3 is built from 15 residues. The V gene's germline CDR1 is SGHNT and CDR2 YYREEE (reference sequence). The CDR3 loop is CASSLGGQGSDTQYF. The CDR3 region has the DNA TGTGCCAGCAGCTTGGGCGGACAGGGGTCAGATACGCAGTATTTT.

There are many counts of this clonotype. V and J are TRBV7-2 and TRBJ2-3, with TRBD1 identical over 9 bases. Germline V CDR1 and CDR2: SGHTA, FQGNSA. The CDR3 extends over 16 amino acids. With 5 bases clipped from V and 12 bases from J, the junction kept 18 bases outside the gene matches. CDR3 residues: CASSQWGGQGRTFQYF. The CDR3 DNA follows: TGTGCCAGCAGCCAATGGGGGGGACAGGGACGTACTTTCCAGTATTTT.